This paragraph reports one TCR beta chain. Some clones are missing from TCRdb's copy, which holds only in-frame ones; the method was immunoSEQ multiplex PCR. Among around 280,000 clones, 90% were seen once, and the ten largest hold less than 2%. The entry originates in a study of blood T cell repertoires in COVID-19. At the level of the study: The United States, Italy and Spain were the sources of the acute and convalescent COVID-19 samples. T cells, B-cell-depleted T cells, or PBMCs supplied cDNA or gDNA.

Germline V CDR1 and CDR2: MGHDK, SYGVNS. This CDR3 contains 13 residues. Trimming stripped 0 bases from V and 2 bases from J, with 5 bases between. Participants were aged roughly 18 to 89 years, lived in roughly 25 US areas, and enrolled virtually. Sequences were obtained from PBMCs or T cells enriched from blood (not recorded which). The TCR originated in a woman under 30 with acute COVID-19. J is TRBJ2-7 and V is TRBV25-1; D is undetermined. As DNA, the CDR3 is TGTGCCAGCAGTGAATATCAGGCCTACGAGCAGTACTTC. It specifies CASSEYQAYEQYF.